The rows below give T cell receptor beta chains drawn from one sample of a study of vaccination and CD4 T cells after COVID-19. These receptors' antigens are unknown. TCRdb analysed the PCR reads with MiXCR anew, one entry per CDR3 protein. The sample lists roughly 20,000 distinct CDR3 sequences; 43% were seen once. The sample here was CD4+ T cells from blood, cultured in vitro, taken after SARS-CoV-2 vaccination. The receptor source for this set is a human donor who had recovered from COVID-19. Each CDR3 is given with its conserved first and last residue. D genes are given only for firm matches. The listing skips clone size in some rows; elsewhere it reads once, few, many or a size class.

cdr3_nt cdr3_aa clone_size d_call j_call v_call
TGTGCCAGCAGTGATGGGGGAGGCTACGAGCAGTACTTC CASSDGGGYEQYF few - TRBJ2-7 TRBV6-1
TGCAGTGCTAGATCACCGGGACTAGGGGCTTTGGCCCAGTACTTC CSARSPGLGALAQYF - TRBD2 TRBJ2-5 TRBV20-1
TGTGCCAGCAACACAGGGGTAGGGGGCTCGTCTGGGGCCAACGTCCTGACTTTC CASNTGVGGSSGANVLTF - TRBD1 TRBJ2-6 TRBV7-9
TGTGCCAGCAGCTTAGAGGGAATTAATTCACCCCTCCACTTT CASSLEGINSPLHF - - TRBJ1-6 TRBV7-2
TGTGCCAGCAGCCTCTTGGGGTTCGGGGCTGGAAACACCATATATTTT CASSLLGFGAGNTIYF - - TRBJ1-3 TRBV7-3
TGCGCCAGCAGCCAAGATAGACAGGGGAGTTCACCCCTCCACTTT CASSQDRQGSSPLHF - TRBD1 TRBJ1-6 TRBV4-3
TGCAGCGTTGGTGCCACTAACTATGGCTACACCTTC CSVGATNYGYTF - - TRBJ1-2 TRBV29-1
TGTGCCAGCAGTTCCCGGGACAGGGAATGGTCGCAGTACTTC CASSSRDREWSQYF - TRBD1 TRBJ2-7 TRBV28
TGTGCCAGCAGTGCAAGGGGACGGTACACTGAAGCTTTCTTT CASSARGRYTEAFF - - TRBJ1-1 TRBV6-2/TRBV6-3
TGTGCCAGTAGTCGGAGAATAGCGGGGGGGTTTGATCCGAATGAGCAGTTCTTC CASSRRIAGGFDPNEQFF - TRBD2 TRBJ2-1 TRBV19
TGTGCCAGCAGCCAAGAATTGCGGTACGAGCAGTACTTC CASSQELRYEQYF - - TRBJ2-7 TRBV7-2
TGTGCCAGCAGTGAAACCGGGAACAGCAATCAGCCCCAGCATTTT CASSETGNSNQPQHF few - TRBJ1-5 TRBV2
TGTGCCTGGGGCCCCGTGGGAACATATGGCTACACCTTC CAWGPVGTYGYTF - - TRBJ1-2 TRBV30
TGTGCCACCAGTGATAGGACTAGCGGGCTCCAAGAGACCCAGTACTTC CATSDRTSGLQETQYF few TRBD2 TRBJ2-5 TRBV24-1
TGTGCCAGCAACCCGGACAGGGGCTATCAGCCCCAGCATTTT CASNPDRGYQPQHF few TRBD1 TRBJ1-5 TRBV6-1
TGCAGTGCTAGGGGGCAGTATTCCTACAATGAGCAGTTCTTC CSARGQYSYNEQFF few - TRBJ2-1 TRBV20-1
TGCAGTGCTAGAGATTTGGGGGATACGCAGTATTTT CSARDLGDTQYF few - TRBJ2-3 TRBV20-1
TGTGCCAGCAATACAGGGAACACTGAAGCTTTCTTT CASNTGNTEAFF - - TRBJ1-1 TRBV6-2/TRBV6-3
TGCAGTGCTAGACTAGCTGTTAGCACAGATACGCAGTATTTT CSARLAVSTDTQYF - - TRBJ2-3 TRBV20-1
TGTGCCAGTAGCGGACAGCCCTATAATTCACCCCTCCACTTT CASSGQPYNSPLHF - - TRBJ1-6 TRBV19
TGCAGTGCTAGGCTAGCGGGGGGGGTTTCCACAGATACGCAGTATTTT CSARLAGGVSTDTQYF - TRBD2 TRBJ2-3 TRBV20-1
TGTGCCACCAGCAGAGACCTGGTCTCCTACGAGCAGTACTTC CATSRDLVSYEQYF few - TRBJ2-7 TRBV15
TGTGCCAGCAGCTTTGGGGAGGTAGAGACCCAGTACTTC CASSFGEVETQYF - - TRBJ2-5 TRBV7-7
TGTGCCAGCAGCTTAGGGCCTCTCTCTGGAAACACCATATATTTT CASSLGPLSGNTIYF - - TRBJ1-3 TRBV7-6
TGCAGTGCTAGTCTGGCAGCCCTATCCGGGACAGATACGCAGTATTTT CSASLAALSGTDTQYF - - TRBJ2-3 TRBV20-1
TGCAGTGCTAGAGATAGGGTAGCGGGGCTCCAAGAGACCCAGTACTTC CSARDRVAGLQETQYF - TRBD2 TRBJ2-5 TRBV20-1
TGTGCCAGCAGGCCGACTAGCGGGTACACAGATACGCAGTATTTT CASRPTSGYTDTQYF - TRBD2 TRBJ2-3 TRBV28
TGTGCCAGCAGCTTCTCCGACTATGGCTACACCTTC CASSFSDYGYTF - - TRBJ1-2 TRBV7-9
TGTGCCAGCAGCTCGACCGAAAACATAGTCTATGGCTACACCTTC CASSSTENIVYGYTF few - TRBJ1-2 TRBV7-8
TGTGCCAGCTTGGCGGATGAGCAGTTCTTC CASLADEQFF once - TRBJ2-1 TRBV2
TGTGCCAGCGGGAGGACCAGGGACGGATATATGAACACTGAAGCTTTCTTT CASGRTRDGYMNTEAFF - - TRBJ1-1 TRBV25-1
TGTGCCAGCAGTTACGGTGATTATAATTCACCCCTCCACTTT CASSYGDYNSPLHF few - TRBJ1-6 TRBV6-2/TRBV6-3
TGTGCCAGCAGTTCCCAAAGGGAAATCGGCACAGATACGCAGTATTTT CASSSQREIGTDTQYF - - TRBJ2-3 TRBV28